This paragraph covers one T cell receptor (beta chain) sequence. The antigen remains unidentified. A multiplex PCR was run with 60 Vbeta primers and 13 Jbeta primers. The protocol was immunoSEQ multiplex PCR, while the TCRdb copy is restricted to in-frame clones and leaves out a portion. The sample has approximately 75,000 clones, and its top ten clones hold 0.83%. Germline V gene lookup returns CDR1 LNHDA and CDR2 SQIVND (reference sequence). The CDR3 spans 13 residues. Unmatched junction bases numbered 2, after V lost 5 bases and J lost 2 bases. This entry is derived from a study of cytomegalovirus exposure and HLA in healthy donors. Study-wide findings and caveats: The authors reported that TCR beta sequences could predict HLA-A and HLA-B alleles. These predictions were accurate for most subjects in the first cohort. When analyzed later, a missense DCLRE1C variant was found to be linked to TCR beta V- and J-gene trimming. Some V segments could not be told apart, so they were left out, TRBV6-2 and TRBV6-3 among them. One later analysis reportedly identified an Asian-associated ancestry cluster that showed fewer N-insertions than the roughly 600-donor mean.

The gene calls are TRBV19 and TRBJ2-7, with 8 positions matching TRBD1. The specimen sequenced was PBMCs. This TCR derives from a boy aged 10-17 years in good health and CMV-seronegative. CDR3 DNA: TGTGCCAGTAGTCGGGGACAGGCCTACGAGCAGTACTTC. It encodes CASSRGQAYEQYF.